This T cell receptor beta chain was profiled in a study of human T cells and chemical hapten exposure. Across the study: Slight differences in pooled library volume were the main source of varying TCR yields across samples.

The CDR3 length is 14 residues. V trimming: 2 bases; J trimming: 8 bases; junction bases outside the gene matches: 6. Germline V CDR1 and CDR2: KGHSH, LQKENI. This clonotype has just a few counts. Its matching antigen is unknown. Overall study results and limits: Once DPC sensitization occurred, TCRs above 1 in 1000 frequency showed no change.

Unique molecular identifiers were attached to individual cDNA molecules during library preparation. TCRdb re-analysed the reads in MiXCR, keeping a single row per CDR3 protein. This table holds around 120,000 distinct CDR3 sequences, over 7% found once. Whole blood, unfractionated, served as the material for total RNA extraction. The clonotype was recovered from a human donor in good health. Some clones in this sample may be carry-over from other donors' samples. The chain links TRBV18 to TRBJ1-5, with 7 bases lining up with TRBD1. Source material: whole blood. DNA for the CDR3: TGTGCCAGCTCACCAGACAGGGAGATGGAGCCCCAGCATTTT. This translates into CASSPDREMEPQHF.